The 30 T cell receptor beta chains below come from one sample, sequenced in a study of blood T cell repertoires in COVID-19 (dated by TCRdb to 2018 to 2021). Libraries were constructed by the immunoSEQ multiplex PCR assay. Sourced from immuneACCESS, this table was stored by TCRdb with only in-frame sequences that have V and J called. A share of the clones is absent; for the studies checked, an unresolved V gene accounts for under half, and the remainder has no known explanation. The sample yields roughly 180,000 clones; 60% to 85% were counted once. 7.5% to 8.5% of the sample comes from the top ten. The sequencing sample was made of peripheral blood. Receptors were obtained from a woman aged 55-75 years with COVID-19, enrolled during active disease.

This chain uses TRBV7-3 with TRBJ2-1, with 7 bases aligning to TRBD2. This CDR3 comprises 15 residues. Trimming removed 4 bases from V and 9 bases from J; junction bases left unmatched: 12. The germline gives CDR1 SGHTA, CDR2 FQGTGA. The CDR3, as DNA: TGTGCCAGCAGCTGGGGGAGCGGGGAAGGGAGTGAGCAGTTCTTC. Encoded protein: CASSWGSGEGSEQFF.

This rearrangement joins TRBV18 to TRBJ2-5, with TRBD2 as a possible D gene (5 bases). The CDR3 spans 16 residues. V gave up 4 bases and J gave up 8 bases, with 23 bases separating them. Germline V lookup: CDR1 KGHSH, CDR2 LQKENI. The CDR3 DNA sequence: TGTGCCAGCTCACTCTACACCCGGGAAGCCTTTGTTACCCAGTACTTC. Its translation: CASSLYTREAFVTQYF.

This chain joins TRBV18 and TRBJ2-2, with 9 bases lining up with TRBD1. CDR3 length equals 18 residues. The J segment lost 3 bases and the V segment lost 1 base, leaving 9 bases of the junction unmatched. Germline lookup yields CDR1 KGHSH and CDR2 LQKENI. In nucleotides, the CDR3 is TGTGCCAGCTCACCACGAACAGGACAGGGGTCTTACACCGGGGAGCTGTTTTTT. Translating gives CASSPRTGQGSYTGELFF.

The chain couples TRBV28 to TRBJ1-1; D remains ambiguous. CDR1 and CDR2 from the germline V gene are MDHEN and SYDVKM. This CDR3 has 14 amino acids. Trimming shortened V by 4 bases and J by 0 bases, and 9 bases separated the two germline ends. The CDR3, as DNA: TGTGCCAGCAGTTCACACCAGGTGAACACTGAAGCTTTCTTT. Its protein product is CASSSHQVNTEAFF.

The table lists this clone with a few counts. V gene TRBV6-6 combines with J gene TRBJ2-2; 7 bases are shared with TRBD2. Per the germline V gene, CDR1 is MNHNY and CDR2 is SVGAGI (reference sequence). The CDR3 is made up of 15 amino acids. V gave up 7 bases and J gave up 6 bases; unmatched junction bases: 11. The CDR3 loop reads CASTPVGGPPGELFF. CDR3 coding DNA: TGTGCCAGCACCCCGGTGGGAGGGCCCCCCGGGGAGCTGTTTTTT.

The rearrangement joins TRBV10-3 to TRBJ2-3; possible D gene TRBD1, 5 bases. In germline, CDR1 is ENHRY, CDR2 SYGVKD. CDR3 size: 15 residues. Between the trimmed V and J ends, which lost 2 bases and 2 bases, there was a span of 11 bases. CDR3 residues: CAISEGAGFTDTQYF. Written as DNA, the CDR3 is TGTGCCATCAGTGAGGGGGCAGGATTCACAGATACGCAGTATTTT.

The chain uses TRBV19 and TRBJ1-6, with D unresolved. Germline V gives CDR1 LNHDA, CDR2 SQIVND (reference sequence). Trimming pared 3 bases from V and 13 bases from J, leaving 10 bases between. The CDR3 is made up of 12 amino acids. The CDR3, as DNA: TGTGCCAGTAGTATTCGTGGAGGGCCCCTCCACTTT. Protein product: CASSIRGGPLHF.

The CDR3 loop reads CASSLDGSGGFRETQYF. Written as DNA, the CDR3 is TGCGCCAGCAGCTTGGATGGTAGCGGGGGTTTCCGAGAGACCCAGTACTTC. This sequence joins TRBV5-1 and TRBJ2-5, with 9 bases lining up with TRBD2. V shed 0 bases, J shed 4 bases, and the junction held 10 bases outside the gene matches. Germline V lookup: CDR1 SGHRS, CDR2 YFSETQ. The CDR3 consists of 17 residues. The full variable domain, in which reference TRBV5-1 and TRBJ2-5 provide the parts outside the CDR3, is KAGVTQTPRYLIKTRGQQVTLSCSPISGHRSVSWYQQTPGQGLQFLFEYFSETQRNKGNFPGRFSGRQFSNSRSEMNVSTLELGDSALYLCASSLDGSGGFRETQYFGPGTRLLVL.

This chain links TRBV2 with TRBJ1-6; D is perhaps TRBD1 (6 bases). CDR1 and CDR2 from the germline V gene are SNHLY and FYNNEI. The CDR3 extends over 15 amino acids. The V end was cut by 5 bases, the J end by 6 bases, with 14 bases between. The CDR3 coding sequence is TGTGCCAGCAGTTTAGGACAGCCGGTTAATTCACCCCTCCACTTT. Translating gives CASSLGQPVNSPLHF.

The chain joins TRBV5-1 to TRBJ1-5; D gene uncertain. The V gene's germline CDR1 is SGHRS and CDR2 YFSETQ. CDR3 length equals 13 residues. V was cut by 0 bases and J by 7 bases, with 8 bases left in between. Here the CDR3 reads CASSLGGSQPQHF. DNA of the CDR3: TGCGCCAGCAGCTTGGGAGGGAGCCAGCCCCAGCATTTT.

The V and J genes are TRBV9 and TRBJ1-6; D is perhaps TRBD1 (5 bases). There are 14 residues in the CDR3. Trimming shortened V by 0 bases and J by 8 bases, and 9 bases separated the two germline ends. Germline lookup yields CDR1 SGDLS and CDR2 YYNGEE. The CDR3 sequence is CASSVAGSDSPLHF. DNA for the CDR3: TGTGCCAGCAGCGTAGCAGGGTCGGATTCACCCCTCCACTTT.

This clone is classed as medium-sized (0.01 to 0.1%). This rearrangement joins TRBV5-8 to TRBJ1-1, with D possibly TRBD1 on 6 matching bases. Germline lookup yields CDR1 SGHTS and CDR2 YDEGEE. V lost 0 bases, J lost 1 base, and 10 bases lay in between. The CDR3 totals 15 residues. The CDR3 DNA sequence: TGTGCCAGCAGCTTGGTGAGGGGGTCGAACACTGAAGCTTTCTTT. Amino acids: CASSLVRGSNTEAFF.

This chain links TRBV7-6 with TRBJ2-3; TRBD2 might be the D (6 bases). This CDR3 comprises 15 residues. V lost 1 base and J 1 base, leaving 9 bases between the germline ends. CDR1 SGHVS and CDR2 FNYEAQ come from the germline V gene. The CDR3 nucleotides are TGTGCCAGCAGCTTAGACGGGGGTGGCACAGATACGCAGTATTTT. Protein sequence: CASSLDGGGTDTQYF. The whole variable domain, remainder taken from reference TRBV7-6 and TRBJ2-3, is GAGVSQSPRYKVTKRGQDVALRCDPISGHVSLYWYRQALGQGPEFLTYFNYEAQQDKSGLPNDRFSAERPEGSISTLTIQRTEQRDSAMYRCASSLDGGGTDTQYFGPGTRLTVL.

This clone was detected only once. This CDR3 reads CASRNNRERAGELFF. The CDR3 nucleotides are TGTGCCAGCAGAAATAACAGGGAAAGGGCCGGGGAGCTGTTTTTT. The rearrangement uses TRBV6-5 and TRBJ2-2; a possible D gene is TRBD1 (6 bases). The V and J ends lost 6 bases and 6 bases respectively, with 17 bases between them. The germline CDR1 and CDR2 sequences are MNHEY and SVGAGI. The CDR3 totals 15 residues.

The chain links TRBV10-1 to TRBJ2-1; tentative D call: TRBD2 (6 bases). This CDR3 comprises 13 residues. CDR1 is WNHNN and CDR2 is SYGVQD in the germline V gene (reference sequence). V was shortened by 7 bases and J by 7 bases, with 14 bases between the two germline ends. CDR3 bases: TGCGCCAGCACTTGGACGGCGGGGAATGAGCAGTTCTTC. Protein: CASTWTAGNEQFF.

The chain links TRBV7-8 to TRBJ2-7, with TRBD1 matching 7 bases. Trimming cost V 5 bases and J 0 bases; bases outside gene matches: 7. Germline V gene data show CDR1 as SGHVS and CDR2 as FQNEAQ. The CDR3 covers 15 residues. The CDR3 coding sequence is TGTGCCAGCAGCCTCGGACAGGCGCACTCCTACGAGCAGTACTTC. Translation: CASSLGQAHSYEQYF.

The chain employs TRBV3-1 (or the pseudogene TRBV3-2) and TRBJ1-1; D is undetermined. Trimming took off 1 base at V and 10 bases at J, with 16 bases between the two ends. This CDR3 contains 14 residues. Looked up from germline, CDR1 is LGHDT and CDR2 is YNNKEL (reference sequence). The CDR3 spells CASSQGLMGRLAFF. As DNA, the CDR3 is TGTGCCAGCAGCCAAGGTTTAATGGGGAGGTTAGCTTTCTTT.

The DNA of the CDR3 is TGTGCCAGCAGCTTAGATGGAGGCCCTGGGAGCTCCTACGAGCAGTACTTC. Protein sequence: CASSLDGGPGSSYEQYF. The rearrangement joins TRBV11-2 to TRBJ2-7; D perhaps matches TRBD2 (5 bases). Deletions cut 0 bases from V and 0 bases from J, with 15 bases between. CDR1 is SGHAT and CDR2 is FQNNGV in the germline V gene. CDR3 size: 17 residues.

This rearrangement joins TRBV23-1 to TRBJ1-5, with 11 bases identical to TRBD1. TRBV23-1 is reported as an ORF; its role is uncertain. The CDR3 is 18 residues long. The V segment lost 3 bases and the J segment 2 bases; nucleotides outside the gene matches: 9. CDR3 in DNA: TGCGCCAGCAGTCAGGGGGGACAGGGGGAATTGGGCAATCAGCCCCAGCATTTT. Translating gives CASSQGGQGELGNQPQHF.

The V call is TRBV6-5, the J call TRBJ2-7; D not certain. Per the germline V gene, CDR1 is MNHEY and CDR2 is SVGAGI. The V and J ends lost 6 bases and 3 bases respectively, with 15 bases between them. The CDR3 runs to 14 residues. The CDR3 is CASRPPFISYEQYF. In DNA, the CDR3 is TGTGCCAGCAGACCGCCCTTCATCAGCTACGAGCAGTACTTC.

The chain carries TRBV6-5 and TRBJ2-7; TRBD1 aligns across 8 bases. V was clipped by 7 bases and J by 0 bases; unmatched bases: 8. CDR1 and CDR2 (germline): MNHEY, SVGAGI. This CDR3 region has 15 residues. CDR3 coding DNA: TGTGCCAGCACCGAGACAGGGGCTAGCTCCTACGAGCAGTACTTC. It encodes CASTETGASSYEQYF.

J is TRBJ2-7 and V is TRBV5-1; TRBD2 is a possible D gene (6 bases). Germline loops: CDR1 SGHRS, CDR2 YFSETQ. Trimming removed 0 bases at V and 6 bases at J, with 10 bases between. The CDR3 sequence is 13 residues long. The CDR3 region has the DNA TGCGCCAGCAGCTTGGGGCTAGCGTCCGAGCAGTACGTC. It encodes CASSLGLASEQYV.

This rearrangement joins TRBV27 to TRBJ1-3; no reliable D call. The ends were cut back, 7 bases at V and 0 bases at J, with 13 bases in the middle. CDR3 length: 15 residues. From germline, CDR1 is MNHEY and CDR2 SMNVEV (reference sequence). CDR3 bases: TGTGCCAGCAAAAGGAGCACCATCTCTGGAAACACCATATATTTT. Residues: CASKRSTISGNTIYF.

The chain is built from TRBV2 and TRBJ2-3, with 11 bases fitting TRBD2. The CDR3 totals 17 residues. Trimming removed 8 bases from V and 0 bases from J; junction bases left unmatched: 10. Germline values: CDR1 SNHLY, CDR2 FYNNEI. The CDR3 nucleotides are TGTGCCAGCGGGGCTATGACTAGCGGGACTAGCACAGATACGCAGTATTTT. Amino acids: CASGAMTSGTSTDTQYF.

This clone was seen a few times. V gene TRBV6-6 combines with J gene TRBJ2-2; no clear D gene. Germline lookup yields CDR1 MNHNY and CDR2 SVGAGI (reference sequence). This CDR3 has 14 amino acids. With 7 bases removed from V and 1 base from J, the gap between germline ends came to 10 bases. The CDR3 reads CASILAGNTGELFF. The CDR3 DNA is TGTGCCAGCATCTTGGCAGGGAACACCGGGGAGCTGTTTTTT.

The CDR3, as DNA: TGTGCCAGCTCACCACTCGGGGTTGGAAACACCATATATTTT. This codes for CASSPLGVGNTIYF. V usage is TRBV18 and J usage is TRBJ1-3; D ambiguous. V dropped 1 base and J dropped 3 bases, with 7 bases sitting between them. CDR3 length equals 14 residues. Germline loops: CDR1 KGHSH, CDR2 LQKENI.

V gene TRBV5-1 combines with J gene TRBJ2-1; 11 positions match TRBD2. The germline V gene encodes CDR1 SGHRS and CDR2 YFSETQ. CDR3 size: 18 residues. V shed 0 bases, J shed 6 bases, and the junction held 11 bases outside the gene matches. CDR3 bases: TGCGCCAGCAGCTTGGATAGCGGGGGGGCCGGGCTTCGCAATGAGCAGTTCTTC. Translating gives CASSLDSGGAGLRNEQFF.

This sequence joins TRBV29-1 and TRBJ2-7; 7 nucleotides align to TRBD2. Germline V gene sequence: CDR1 SQVTM, CDR2 ANQGSEA. The CDR3 loop spans 15 amino acids. With V trimmed by 1 base and J by 1 base, 7 bases remained unmatched. CDR3 sequence: CSVEGNGGISYEQYF. For the CDR3, the DNA is TGCAGCGTTGAAGGGAACGGGGGGATATCCTACGAGCAGTACTTC.

The chain has TRBV11-2 and TRBJ2-7, with 12 bases lining up with TRBD2. Germline V gene sequence: CDR1 SGHAT, CDR2 FQNNGV. This CDR3 is 15 amino acids long. Trimming cost V 1 base and J 2 bases; bases outside gene matches: 0. The CDR3, as DNA: TGTGCCAGCAGCTTAGGACTAGCGGGAGCCTACGAGCAGTACTTC. Amino acids: CASSLGLAGAYEQYF.

The chain links TRBV23-1 to TRBJ2-4; D remains ambiguous. TRBV23-1 carries the ORF label, with uncertain function. Trimming stripped 7 bases from V and 3 bases from J, with 19 bases between. CDR3 length equals 16 residues. Written as DNA, the CDR3 is TGCGCCAGCATGATCCGGGTAGAGTTCGGCAAAAACATTCAGTACTTC. Translation gives CASMIRVEFGKNIQYF.